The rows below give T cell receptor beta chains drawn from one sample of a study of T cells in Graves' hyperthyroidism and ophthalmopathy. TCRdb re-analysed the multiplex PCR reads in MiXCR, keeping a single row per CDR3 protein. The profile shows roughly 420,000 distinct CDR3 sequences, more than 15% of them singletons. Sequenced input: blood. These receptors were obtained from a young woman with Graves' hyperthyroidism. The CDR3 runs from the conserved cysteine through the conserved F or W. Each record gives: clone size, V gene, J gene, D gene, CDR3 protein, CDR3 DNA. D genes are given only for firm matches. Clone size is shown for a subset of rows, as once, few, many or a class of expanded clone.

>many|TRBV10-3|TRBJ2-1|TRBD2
CAISAASGGYNEQFF
TGTGCCATCAGCGCAGCTAGCGGGGGCTACAATGAGCAGTTCTTC
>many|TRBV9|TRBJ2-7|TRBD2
CASRVGTLADEQYF
TGTGCCAGCAGGGTTGGGACACTAGCGGACGAGCAGTACTTC
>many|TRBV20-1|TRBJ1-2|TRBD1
CSVGQGAVYGYTF
TGCAGTGTGGGACAGGGGGCTGTCTATGGCTACACCTTC
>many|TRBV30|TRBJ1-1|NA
CAWSRQENTEAFF
TGTGCCTGGAGTCGACAGGAGAACACTGAAGCTTTCTTT
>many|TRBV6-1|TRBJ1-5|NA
CASSDMGGGSQPQHF
TGTGCCAGCAGTGATATGGGCGGGGGGAGTCAGCCCCAGCATTTT
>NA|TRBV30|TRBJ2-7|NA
CAWSQVYEQYF
TGTGCCTGGAGTCAGGTCTACGAGCAGTACTTC
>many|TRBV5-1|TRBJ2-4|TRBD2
CASSQGLEGNIQYF
TGCGCCAGCAGCCAAGGACTAGAGGGAAACATTCAGTACTTC
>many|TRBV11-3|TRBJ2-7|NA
CASSLRTGLAYEQYF
TGTGCCAGCAGCTTACGCACAGGCCTTGCCTACGAGCAGTACTTC
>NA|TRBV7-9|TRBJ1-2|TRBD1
CASSLAGTGRYDGYTF
TGTGCCAGCAGCTTAGCCGGGACAGGGAGATACGATGGCTACACCTTC
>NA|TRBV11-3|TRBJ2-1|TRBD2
CASSKSGTGYNEQFF
TGTGCCAGCAGCAAAAGCGGGACGGGATACAATGAGCAGTTCTTC
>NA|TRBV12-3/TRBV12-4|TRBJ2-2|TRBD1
CASTHMAGGVPRELFF
TGTGCCAGCACCCATATGGCAGGGGGTGTGCCCAGGGAGCTGTTTTTT
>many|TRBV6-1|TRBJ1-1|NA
CAGRGSNTEAFF
TGTGCCGGCAGGGGCTCCAACACTGAAGCTTTCTTT
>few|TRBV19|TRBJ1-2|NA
CASAHTGTNGYTF
TGTGCCAGTGCACATACCGGGACGAATGGCTACACCTTC
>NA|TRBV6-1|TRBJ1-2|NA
CASSEDRTSGYTF
TGTGCCAGCAGCGAAGACAGGACGAGCGGCTACACCTTC
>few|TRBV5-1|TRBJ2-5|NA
CASSLEGGTETQYF
TGTGCCAGCAGCTTGGAAGGAGGGACAGAGACCCAGTACTTC
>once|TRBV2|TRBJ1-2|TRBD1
CASSEGTGLNYGYTF
TGTGCCAGCAGTGAAGGGACAGGGCTCAACTATGGCTACACCTTC
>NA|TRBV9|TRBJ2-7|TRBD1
CASSGQGALYEQYF
TGTGCCAGCAGCGGCCAGGGGGCCCTTTACGAGCAGTACTTC
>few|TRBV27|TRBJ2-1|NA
CASSLGSHYNEQFF
TGTGCCAGCAGCCTGGGATCACACTACAATGAGCAGTTCTTC
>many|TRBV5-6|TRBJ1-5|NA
CASSLAGSSQPQHF
TGTGCCAGCAGCTTGGCAGGGAGCAGTCAGCCCCAGCATTTT
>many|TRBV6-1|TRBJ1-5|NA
CASSARGRQPQHF
TGTGCCAGCAGTGCCAGGGGACGTCAGCCCCAGCATTTT
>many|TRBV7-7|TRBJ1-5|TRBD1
CASSLDGGTVLCNQPQHF
TGTGCTAGCAGCTTAGATGGGGGGACAGTTCTTTGCAATCAGCCCCAGCATTTT
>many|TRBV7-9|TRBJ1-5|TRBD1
CASSPPRDRRSNQPQHF
TGTGCCAGCAGCCCGCCCCGGGACAGGAGGAGCAATCAGCCCCAGCATTTT
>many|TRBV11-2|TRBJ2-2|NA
CASSLDAGNTGELFF
TGTGCCAGCAGCTTAGACGCAGGGAACACCGGGGAGCTGTTTTTT
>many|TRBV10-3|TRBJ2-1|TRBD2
CAIRAGGSNEQFF
TGTGCCATCAGGGCGGGAGGATCGAATGAGCAGTTCTTC
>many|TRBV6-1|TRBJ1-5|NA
CASSYGIGGNQPQHF
TGTGCCAGCAGTTACGGGATAGGCGGCAATCAGCCCCAGCATTTT
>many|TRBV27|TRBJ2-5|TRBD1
CASSGTGGVVETQYF
TGTGCCAGCAGTGGGACAGGGGGCGTAGTAGAGACCCAGTACTTC
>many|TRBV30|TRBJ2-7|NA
CAWSVGGLEQYF
TGTGCCTGGAGTGTTGGAGGTCTCGAGCAGTACTTC
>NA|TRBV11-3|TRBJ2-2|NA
CASSLDRKVPGELFF
TGTGCCAGCAGCTTAGATAGGAAGGTCCCCGGGGAGCTGTTTTTT
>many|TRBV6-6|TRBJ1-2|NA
CASSYSDRYYGYTF
TGTGCCAGCAGTTACTCGGACAGATACTATGGCTACACCTTC
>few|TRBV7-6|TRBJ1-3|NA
CASRTSVTGNTIYF
TGTGCCAGCAGGACATCTGTGACTGGAAACACCATATATTTT
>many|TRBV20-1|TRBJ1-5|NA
CSARGSSDNQPQHF
TGCAGTGCTAGAGGCAGTTCAGACAATCAGCCCCAGCATTTT
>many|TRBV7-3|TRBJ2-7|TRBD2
CASSKSGVSSYEQYF
TGTGCCAGCAGCAAAAGCGGGGTTAGCTCCTACGAGCAGTACTTC
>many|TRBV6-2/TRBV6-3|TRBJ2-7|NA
CASSYQTYEQYF
TGTGCCAGCAGCTACCAGACCTACGAGCAGTACTTC
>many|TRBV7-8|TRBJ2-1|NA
CASSRTDSSYNEQFF
TGTGCCAGCAGCCGCACAGATAGCTCCTACAATGAGCAGTTCTTC
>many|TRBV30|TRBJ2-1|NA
CAWSHPPGLAETYNEQFF
TGTGCCTGGAGTCATCCGCCCGGGCTAGCCGAAACGTACAATGAGCAGTTCTTC
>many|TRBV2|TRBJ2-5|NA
CASSLTKTQYF
TGTGCCAGCAGCCTGACGAAGACCCAGTACTTC
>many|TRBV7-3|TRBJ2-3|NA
CASSPTKDSDTQYF
TGTGCCAGCAGCCCAACCAAGGATTCAGATACGCAGTATTTT
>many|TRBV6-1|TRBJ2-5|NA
CASSDGGRGSETQYF
TGTGCCAGCAGCGACGGAGGACGGGGATCAGAGACCCAGTACTTC